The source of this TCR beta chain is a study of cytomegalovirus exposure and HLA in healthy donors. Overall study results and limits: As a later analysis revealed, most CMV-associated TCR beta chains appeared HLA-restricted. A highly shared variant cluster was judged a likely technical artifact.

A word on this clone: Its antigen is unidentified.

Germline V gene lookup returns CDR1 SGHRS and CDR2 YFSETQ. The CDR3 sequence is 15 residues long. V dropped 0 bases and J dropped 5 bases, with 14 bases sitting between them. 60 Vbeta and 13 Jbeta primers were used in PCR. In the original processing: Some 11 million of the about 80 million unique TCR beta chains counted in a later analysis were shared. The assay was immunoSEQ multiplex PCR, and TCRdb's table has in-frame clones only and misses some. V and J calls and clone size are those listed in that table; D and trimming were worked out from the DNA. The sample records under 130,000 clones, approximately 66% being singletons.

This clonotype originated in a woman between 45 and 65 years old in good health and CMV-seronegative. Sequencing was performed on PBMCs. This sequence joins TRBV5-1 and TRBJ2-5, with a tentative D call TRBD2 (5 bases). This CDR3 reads CASSLAARGGETQYF. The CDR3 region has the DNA TGCGCCAGCAGCTTGGCGGCTCGGGGTGGGGAGACCCAGTACTTC.